The T cell receptor beta chain under discussion was sequenced for a study of T cells in Graves' hyperthyroidism and ophthalmopathy (dated by TCRdb to the late 2010s). Looking at the study overall: Peripheral blood samples were taken at initial diagnosis, before any treatment was given. TCR V-J signatures able to tell the groups apart were searched for in a discovery cohort of around 95 patients, of whom over 40 had Graves' ophthalmopathy and about 60 had stable Graves' hyperthyroidism. An independent validation cohort of fewer than 20 hyperthyroidism patients and more than 15 patients who later progressed to ophthalmopathy tested prospective prediction of ophthalmopathy. The 100 discovery patients were randomly split 7:3 into training and test sets. In addition, the study compared T-cell repertoires in thyroid tissue and in blood from over 5 Graves' hyperthyroidism patients. Once sampling was done, hyperthyroidism patients were given methimazole at a starting dose of 30 mg daily, whereas ophthalmopathy patients were given high-dose intravenous methylprednisolone. The paper describes TCR Vbeta CDR3 sequencing of 120 to 150 peripheral blood samples, made up of 43 ophthalmopathy patients, 70 to 80 hyperthyroidism patients and roughly 17 progressor patients.

In the ophthalmopathy patients, disease was moderately to severely active, with a Clinical Activity Score of 3 or more, a NOSPECS grade of 4 or more, and a duration of less than 3 months. Patients with uncontrolled infections, other autoimmune diseases, pregnancy or lactation were excluded. Diagnoses were established on the basis of clinical symptoms, serum thyroxine and TRAb, thyroid ultrasound, and orbital computed tomography. PBMCs were separated from approximately 9.9 ml of fresh peripheral blood using Ficoll-Paque density gradient centrifugation. Total RNA was extracted with Trizol reagent, and quality was checked on an Agilent 2100 Bioanalyzer. The study at large found these results: In validation, progression to ophthalmopathy was predicted by the model with around 71% sensitivity and 72.22% specificity, a median of roughly 6 months before onset. Sample size was not statistically predetermined, and blinding of investigators to group allocation was not performed. Most expanded thyroid clonotypes (frequency above 0.001) were also detected in blood, a finding suggesting that blood repertoires may reflect thyroid immune responses. In cross-validation, a model built on a 13 V-J signature told ophthalmopathy apart from stable hyperthyroidism with 85% to 90% sensitivity and roughly 81% specificity, and in testing the same model reached 80%/75%.

The TCR beta CDR3 regions were amplified from RNA transcripts. The TCR CDR3 was subjected to a first round of RT-PCR using the HTBI primer set and the Qiagen OneStep RT-PCR kit. The libraries were constructed in a second round of multiplex PCR and then size-selected and purified. The libraries were sequenced on an Illumina HiSeq2000 using paired-end 100 bp reads. On the study's bioinformatics: SOAPnuke was used to process the raw data, removing reads that contained adapters or uncalled bases, had a mean Phred below 15, or lacked an exact match to the constant primer or identifier. COPE v1.2.5 was used to merge the high-quality paired reads, and each unique nucleotide sequence was defined as a clonotype. MiTCR v1.1 was used to align clonotypes to the IMGT TRBV, TRBD and TRBJ reference segments. Analysis was restricted to V-J combinations with a frequency above 0.0001, which covered just over 98% of repertoires. The TCS score was defined as F50 (clonal expansion) divided by E x V (chaos), with BLOSUM62-based TCRdist calculated between CDR3 peptides within each V-J. Welch's t-statistics and random forest reduced 500 to 650 V-J features to 10 to 15, which were used in a naive Bayes classifier (R e1071). TCRdb reworked the public reads: Q25 trimming with fastp, MiXCR clone assembly, productive beta chains retained. When rows share a CDR3 protein, they turn into one entry using the most common DNA and genes. Here the V and J calls rest on TCRdb's processing, not on the authors' analysis. Within this sample are a few hundred thousand distinct CDR3 sequences, with roughly a sixth of them counted one time only. The ten biggest clones cover about 29% of the sample.

This clonotype appeared a few times. Its cognate antigen has yet to be identified. No base quality information exists; no much larger clone differs at one position. Unmatched junction bases come to 20, with V trimmed by 4 bases and J by 4 bases. The CDR3 spans 21 residues, from the cysteine through the phenylalanine. Only the CDR3 region is kept as DNA, spanning 63 bases read in frame from base 1. Material: blood. The chain joins TRBV12-3 or TRBV12-4 to TRBJ2-6, and 9 junction bases match TRBD1. The TCR originated in a woman aged 25 to 39 with Graves' ophthalmopathy. Here the CDR3 is given as CASSSPLGQGDRVSGANVLTF. The bases read TGTGCCAGCAGTTCCCCTCTTGGTCAGGGGGACAGGGTATCCGGGGCCAACGTCCTGACTTTC.